The present T cell receptor beta chain was sequenced within a study of T cells in Graves' hyperthyroidism and ophthalmopathy (dated 2019 in TCRdb). For the wider study: Peripheral blood was collected at initial diagnosis, before any treatment. After sampling, hyperthyroidism patients received methimazole starting at 30 mg daily, and ophthalmopathy patients received high-dose intravenous methylprednisolone. TCR Vbeta CDR3 sequencing of 130 to 150 peripheral blood samples (around 45 ophthalmopathy, about 75 hyperthyroidism and approximately 17 progressor patients) is reported in the paper. The 90 to 100 discovery patients were randomly split 7:3 into training and test sets. The study also compared thyroid tissue and blood T-cell repertoires from about 6 Graves' hyperthyroidism patients. To identify distinguishing TCR V-J signatures, a discovery cohort of 100 or so patients was used, comprising some 45 with Graves' ophthalmopathy and some 57 with stable Graves' hyperthyroidism. Prospective prediction of ophthalmopathy was tested in an independent validation cohort consisting of fewer than 20 hyperthyroidism patients and some 16 patients who later progressed to ophthalmopathy. Study-wide findings and limitations: In validation, the model predicted progression to ophthalmopathy with roughly 70% sensitivity and roughly 75% specificity, a median of around six months before onset. A model built on a 13 V-J signature distinguished ophthalmopathy from stable hyperthyroidism, reaching 85% to 90% sensitivity and about 81% specificity in cross-validation and 80%/75% in testing. Sample size was not statistically predetermined, and blinding of investigators to group allocation was not performed. Most expanded thyroid clonotypes (frequency above 0.001) were also found in blood, which suggests that blood repertoires may mirror thyroid immune responses.

In this sample, this clonotype turned up many times. This receptor's antigen is unknown. The input lacks base qualities; no much larger clone sits a single base away. The TCR beta CDR3 regions were amplified from the RNA transcripts. A first-round RT-PCR of the TCR CDR3 used the HTBI primer set with the Qiagen OneStep RT-PCR kit. The libraries were constructed in a second round of multiplex PCR and then size-selected and purified. Libraries were sequenced paired-end with 100 bp reads on an Illumina HiSeq2000. As for the authors' bioinformatics: Raw data were processed with SOAPnuke, discarding reads with adapters, uncalled bases, mean Phred below 15, or no exact constant-primer or identifier match. COPE v1.2.5 was used to merge high-quality paired reads, and clonotypes were defined as unique nucleotide sequences. Clonotypes were aligned to IMGT TRBV, TRBD and TRBJ reference segments using MiTCR v1.1. Analysis was restricted to V-J combinations with a frequency above 0.0001, which covered about 99% of repertoires. A TCS score was defined as the ratio between F50 (clonal expansion) and ExV (chaos), using BLOSUM62-based TCRdist between CDR3 peptides within each V-J. Welch's t-statistics and random forest reduced 514 V-J features to about 12, which were used in a naive Bayes classifier (R e1071). Starting from the raw public reads, TCRdb applied fastp trimming at Q25, assembled clones with MiXCR and retained in-frame beta chains. Duplicate CDR3 protein sequences are folded into a single record with the most common DNA and genes. The V and J calls and clone size come from TCRdb's table, not from the authors' own analysis. Recorded for this sample are 500,000 to 750,000 distinct CDR3 sequences; 11% to 15% of them occurred a single time. Jointly, the top ten make up approximately 6.4% of the sample.

Ophthalmopathy patients had moderately to severely active disease, with a Clinical Activity Score of 3 or more, a NOSPECS grade of 4 or more, and a disease duration of less than 3 months. Any patient with an uncontrolled infection, another autoimmune disease, pregnancy or lactation was excluded. Diagnoses relied on clinical symptoms, serum thyroxine and TRAb, thyroid ultrasound and orbital computed tomography. PBMCs were isolated from about 9 ml of fresh peripheral blood by Ficoll-Paque density gradient centrifugation. Trizol reagent was used to extract total RNA, and RNA quality was then checked on an Agilent 2100 Bioanalyzer. From its cysteine to its phenylalanine, the CDR3 spans 15 amino acids. The kept DNA is CDR3 alone, 45 bases in frame from the first base. V ends up 0 bases short and J 4 bases short, with an unmatched junction base count of 5. The germline V gene (reference sequence) gives CDR1 as MNHEY and CDR2 as SMNVEV.

Source material: blood. The clonotype originates from a woman aged 18-30 years with Graves' ophthalmopathy. The V and J segments used are TRBV27 and TRBJ2-7; TRBD1 aligns with 8 central bases. The CDR3 reads CASSLSTGGQYEQYF. The nucleotide sequence reads as follows: TGTGCCAGCAGTTTATCAACAGGGGGTCAGTACGAGCAGTACTTC.